This T cell receptor beta chain was captured in a study of control samples from healthy donors and cancer patients. The table came from immunoSEQ multiplex PCR; TCRdb's copy has only in-frame clones and leaves some out. The table includes about 140,000 clones, roughly 88% detected once. The receptor was isolated from a man aged 18 to 35 in good health. Sequencing was carried out using blood.

The chain's CDR3 is CASSSPGASGGAMETQYF. The CDR3 nucleotides are TGTGCCAGCAGCTCCCCCGGAGCTAGCGGGGGGGCCATGGAGACCCAGTACTTC. The chain uses TRBV5-4 and TRBJ2-5; 12 positions match TRBD2. With V trimmed by 3 bases and J by 5 bases, 14 bases remained unmatched. This CDR3 region has 18 residues. Germline loops: CDR1 SGHNT, CDR2 YYREEE (reference sequence).